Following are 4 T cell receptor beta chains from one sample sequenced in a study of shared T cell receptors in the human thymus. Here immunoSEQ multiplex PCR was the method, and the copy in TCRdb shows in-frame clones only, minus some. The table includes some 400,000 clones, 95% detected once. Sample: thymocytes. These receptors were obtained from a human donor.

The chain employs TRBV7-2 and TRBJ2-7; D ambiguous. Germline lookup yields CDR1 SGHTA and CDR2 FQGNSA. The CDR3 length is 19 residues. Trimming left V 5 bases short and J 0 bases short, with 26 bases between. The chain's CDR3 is CASSPPRSRRTTSSYEQYF. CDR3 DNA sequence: TGTGCCAGCAGCCCTCCCCGGTCCAGAAGGACCACAAGCTCCTACGAGCAGTACTTC.

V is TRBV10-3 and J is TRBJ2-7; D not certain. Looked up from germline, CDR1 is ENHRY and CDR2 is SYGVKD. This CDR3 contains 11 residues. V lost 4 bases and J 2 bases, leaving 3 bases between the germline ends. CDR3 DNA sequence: TGTGCCATCAGTGGTCCCTACGAGCAGTACTTC. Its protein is CAISGPYEQYF.

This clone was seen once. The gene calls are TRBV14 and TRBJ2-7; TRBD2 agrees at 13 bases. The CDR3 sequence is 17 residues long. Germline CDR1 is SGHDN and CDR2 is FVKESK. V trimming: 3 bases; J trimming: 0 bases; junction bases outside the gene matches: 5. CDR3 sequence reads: CASSHGLAGVASYEQYF. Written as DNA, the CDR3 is TGTGCCAGCAGCCACGGACTAGCGGGAGTTGCCTCCTACGAGCAGTACTTC.

CDR3 region: CASSRGQLRRYGYTF. The CDR3 DNA follows: TGTGCCAGCAGCCGCGGACAGTTAAGACGCTATGGCTACACCTTC. This chain uses TRBV5-4 with TRBJ1-2, with D tentatively TRBD1 (6 bases). Trimming cost V 4 bases and J 4 bases, with 17 bases left between them. This CDR3 has 15 amino acids. The germline V gene has CDR1 SGHNT and CDR2 YYREEE (reference sequence).